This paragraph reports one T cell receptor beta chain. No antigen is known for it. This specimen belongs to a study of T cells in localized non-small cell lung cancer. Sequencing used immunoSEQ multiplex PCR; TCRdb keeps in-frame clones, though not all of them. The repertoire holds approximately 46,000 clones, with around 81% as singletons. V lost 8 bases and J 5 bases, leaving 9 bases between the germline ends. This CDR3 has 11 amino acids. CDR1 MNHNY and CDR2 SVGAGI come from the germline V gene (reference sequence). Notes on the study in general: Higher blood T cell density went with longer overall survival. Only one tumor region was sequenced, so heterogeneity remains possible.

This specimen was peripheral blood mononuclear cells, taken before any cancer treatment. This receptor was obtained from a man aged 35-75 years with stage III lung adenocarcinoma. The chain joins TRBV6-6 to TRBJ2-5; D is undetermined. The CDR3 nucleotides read TGTGCCAGCGGATCTCGGGAGACCCAGTACTTC. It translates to CASGSRETQYF.